The clone carrying this T cell receptor (beta chain) was recorded only once. Its matching antigen is unknown. TCRdb ran MiXCR on the 5' RACE reads and lists one entry per CDR3 protein. The repertoire includes 500,000 to 600,000 distinct CDR3 sequences, around 20% of them detected once, and around 1% sits in the top ten. The length of the CDR3 is 13 residues. CDR1 and CDR2 from the germline V gene are WSHSY and SAAADI. The V end was cut by 7 bases, the J end by 0 bases, with 7 bases between. The data derive from a study of identical twins. The study's findings and limits: Modelling underestimated the level of out-of-frame TCR alpha sharing observed in monozygotic twins.

This sample was also put to use in a study of T cells expressing NK-cell markers. That source notes: The sequencing cohort of eight donors included seven HCMV-seropositive individuals and one seronegative individual. Whether expanded NKG2C-expressing T cell clones recognize HCMV is unknown.

This receptor was taken from a woman aged 18 to 35 in good health. Sequenced sample: CD4+ T cells sorted from blood. This chain uses TRBV10-2 with TRBJ1-5; D gene unclear. The CDR3 DNA sequence: TGCGCCAGCAAACAGAATAGCAATCAGCCCCAGCATTTT. This sequence encodes CASKQNSNQPQHF.